The 18 T cell receptor beta chains in this list originate from one sample, sequenced in a study of T cells in Graves' hyperthyroidism and ophthalmopathy. Amplified regions were TCR beta CDR3 sequences from RNA transcripts. HTBI primers were employed in a first-round RT-PCR of the TCR CDR3. TCRdb re-derived calls from the multiplex PCR reads in MiXCR, one entry per CDR3 protein. The sample has around 350,000 distinct CDR3 sequences, more than 15% seen once. The material sequenced was blood. These receptors were collected from a woman under 30 with Graves' hyperthyroidism that later progressed to Graves' ophthalmopathy.

V gene TRBV29-1 combines with J gene TRBJ2-3; D remains unclear. Germline assignment: CDR1 SQVTM and CDR2 ANQGSEA. The CDR3 is 11 amino acids. With 3 bases removed from V and 3 bases from J, the gap between germline ends came to 4 bases. The CDR3 spells CSVDRTDTQYF. CDR3 DNA sequence: TGCAGCGTTGATAGAACAGATACGCAGTATTTT.

This clonotype was picked up many times. This chain joins TRBV7-2 and TRBJ2-3; 8 nucleotides match TRBD2. Germline V gene lookup returns CDR1 SGHTA and CDR2 FQGNSA. V shed 5 bases and J 4 bases; nucleotides not matched to a gene: 8. This CDR3 is built from 15 residues. CDR3 DNA sequence: TGTGCCAGCAGCCTCGGGGGGGAGGAAGCAGATACGCAGTATTTT. Amino acid sequence: CASSLGGEEADTQYF.

In DNA form, the CDR3 reads TGTGCCAGTAGCCCGGACAGGGGAGGGTACGATGAGCAGTACTTC. This sequence encodes CASSPDRGGYDEQYF. V is TRBV19 and J is TRBJ2-7, with 9 positions matching TRBD1. Germline values: CDR1 LNHDA, CDR2 SQIVND (reference sequence). V trimming: 6 bases; J trimming: 7 bases; junction bases outside the gene matches: 13. This CDR3 is 15 amino acids long. Full variable domain (rest looked up from reference TRBV19 and TRBJ2-7): DGGITQSPKYLFRKEGQNVTLSCEQNLNHDAMYWYRQDPGQGLRLIYYSQIVNDFQKGDIAEGYSVSREKKESFPLTVTSAQKNPTAFYLCASSPDRGGYDEQYFGPGTRLTVT.

This clonotype was counted a few times. This sequence joins TRBV10-3 and TRBJ1-3; D gene unclear. The length of the CDR3 is 11 residues. Germline CDR1 ENHRY, CDR2 SYGVKD. V lost 11 bases to trimming and J lost 7 bases, with 12 bases between them. The CDR3 is CAGSSGNTIYF. CDR3 nucleotide sequence: TGTGCCGGATCTTCCGGTAACACCATATATTTT.

This clonotype was observed at least ten times. This sequence joins TRBV11-2 and TRBJ2-2; the match to TRBD2 covers 9 bases. Looked up from germline, CDR1 is SGHAT and CDR2 is FQNNGV. The trim removed 2 bases at V and 3 bases at J, leaving 7 bases unmatched. CDR3 length: 17 amino acids. CDR3 residues: CASSLLGGTSYTGELFF. The CDR3 DNA reads TGTGCCAGCAGCTTATTAGGCGGGACTAGCTACACCGGGGAGCTGTTTTTT.

This clonotype turned up a few times. V is TRBV7-9 and J is TRBJ2-3; TRBD1 agrees at 7 bases. Germline CDR1 SEHNR, CDR2 FQNEAQ (reference sequence). V shed 1 base, J shed 4 bases, and the junction held 5 bases outside the gene matches. The CDR3 is 15 amino acids. DNA of the CDR3: TGTGCCAGCAGCTTAGGTAGGGGGCAATCAGATACGCAGTATTTT. The encoded protein is CASSLGRGQSDTQYF.

This clonotype was seen a few times. The chain carries TRBV20-1 and TRBJ1-1, with 8 nucleotides matching TRBD1. J gave up 5 bases and V 5 bases, and 10 bases lay outside the gene matches. The CDR3 runs 14 residues. Looked up from germline, CDR1 is DFQATT and CDR2 is SNEGSKA (reference sequence). The CDR3 protein is CSASPWQGATEAFF. For the CDR3, the DNA is TGCAGTGCTTCTCCGTGGCAGGGGGCGACTGAAGCTTTCTTT.

The sample holds many counts of this clonotype. The chain recombines TRBV20-1 with TRBJ1-2, with 8 bases fitting TRBD1. V was clipped by 3 bases and J by 0 bases; unmatched bases: 9. CDR1 is DFQATT and CDR2 is SNEGSKA in the germline V gene (reference sequence). This CDR3 is 16 amino acids long. CDR3 coding DNA: TGCAGTGCTAGCCCCCAGGGGGCTACCACTAACTATGGCTACACCTTC. Amino acid sequence: CSASPQGATTNYGYTF.

The chain combines TRBV20-1 with TRBJ2-1; 15 nucleotides line up with TRBD2. Germline V gene sequence: CDR1 DFQATT, CDR2 SNEGSKA (reference sequence). Trimming at V came to 3 bases and at J to 13 bases, leaving 4 bases not matched to a gene. This CDR3 has 13 amino acids. In DNA, the CDR3 is TGCAGTGCTAGGCGGACTAGCGGGAGGGCTCAGTTCTTC. Protein sequence: CSARRTSGRAQFF.

CDR3 in amino acids: CASSYLLGEQYF. In DNA form, the CDR3 reads TGTGCCAGCAGCTACCTTCTTGGCGAGCAGTACTTC. The chain has TRBV14 and TRBJ2-7; D gene uncertain. Looked up from germline, CDR1 is SGHDN and CDR2 is FVKESK. Trimming shortened V by 5 bases and J by 6 bases, and 11 bases separated the two germline ends. This CDR3 spans 12 amino acids.

This clonotype was found many times. This chain links TRBV20-1 with TRBJ2-1; 9 bases are a match to TRBD1. The junction had 7 bases not matched to a gene; V was cut back by 3 bases and J by 1 base. The CDR3 contains 16 residues. Germline V CDR1 and CDR2: DFQATT, SNEGSKA (reference sequence). CDR3 protein: CSASPIQGASYNEQFF. The CDR3 nucleotides are TGCAGTGCTAGCCCAATACAGGGGGCATCCTACAATGAGCAGTTCTTC.

This clonotype was observed a handful of times. This sequence joins TRBV15 and TRBJ1-5; 10 nucleotides agree with TRBD1. With 0 bases clipped from V and 1 base from J, the junction kept 3 bases outside the gene matches. The CDR3 covers 17 residues. CDR1 and CDR2 from the germline V gene are LNHNV and YYDKDF (reference sequence). CDR3: CATSRDAGQGSNQPQHF. CDR3 sequence (DNA): TGTGCCACCAGCAGAGACGCGGGACAGGGGAGCAATCAGCCCCAGCATTTT.

This clonotype was recorded many times. This sequence joins TRBV7-9 and TRBJ2-1; tentative D call: TRBD2 (5 bases). This CDR3 comprises 13 residues. Trimming took 5 bases from V and 8 from J, leaving 13 bases between them. Germline CDR1 is SEHNR and CDR2 is FQNEAQ (reference sequence). The CDR3 is CASSVGMEDEQFF. The DNA of the CDR3 is TGTGCCAGCAGCGTGGGGATGGAGGATGAGCAGTTCTTC.

This clonotype was seen at least ten times. The chain employs TRBV6-2 or TRBV6-3 and TRBJ2-5; D gene unclear. The CDR3 consists of 11 residues. Per the germline V gene, CDR1 is MNHEY and CDR2 is SVGEGT. V was clipped by 5 bases and J by 5 bases, with 6 bases between them. CDR3 nucleotide sequence: TGTGCCAGCAGTAGACTTGAGACCCAGTACTTC. Amino acid sequence: CASSRLETQYF.

Note on this clonotype: A much larger clonotype is one base distant, so this may be a read error. The CDR3 bases are TGTGCCAGCAGCCAAGACTTGATTGCGCAGTATTTT. It yields the protein CASSQDLIAQYF. This chain uses TRBV3-1 with TRBJ2-3; no definite D call. The CDR3 totals 12 residues. Trimming removed 0 bases from V and 10 bases from J, with 8 bases in between. Germline values: CDR1 LGHDT, CDR2 YNNKEL (reference sequence).

The table lists this clonotype with many counts. The chain links TRBV13 to TRBJ2-1, with D maybe TRBD2 (6 bases). Trimming took 0 bases from V and 10 from J, leaving 10 bases between them. The germline V gene encodes CDR1 PRHDT and CDR2 FYEKMQ (reference sequence). The CDR3 extends over 13 amino acids. In nucleotides, the CDR3 is TGTGCCAGCAGCTTAGGAGGACTAAAAGAGCAGTTCTTC. Its translation: CASSLGGLKEQFF.

Within the sample, this clonotype is medium-sized (0.01 to 0.1%). The CDR3 sequence: CASSWTEINYGYTF. In DNA form, the CDR3 reads TGTGCCAGCAGTTGGACAGAAATTAACTATGGCTACACCTTC. The gene calls are TRBV28 and TRBJ1-2, with D possibly TRBD1 on 6 matching bases. The V end lost 4 bases, the J end lost 1 base, and 10 bases lay between the germline ends. This CDR3 has 14 amino acids. Germline values: CDR1 MDHEN, CDR2 SYDVKM.

The V and J genes are TRBV4-2 and TRBJ2-7; a weak D match, TRBD1 (6 bases). Germline CDR1 reads LGHNA; CDR2 reads YNFKEQ. With 3 bases removed from V and 1 base from J, the gap between germline ends came to 10 bases. The CDR3 extends over 14 amino acids. This CDR3 is CASSQDSTSYEQYF. The CDR3 DNA reads TGTGCCAGCAGCCAGGACAGTACGTCCTACGAGCAGTACTTC.